This T cell receptor (beta chain) was profiled in a study of blood T cell repertoires in COVID-19. As originally analysed: Estimation of nucleated cell counts was performed using reference gene primer amplification. The assay was immunoSEQ multiplex PCR, and TCRdb's table has in-frame clones only and misses some. D and trimming come from the DNA, and the V and J calls and clone size come from that table. The sample holds 210,000 or so clones, 83% seen once. CDR3 length: 14 amino acids. V was shortened by 1 base and J by 1 base, with 4 bases between the two germline ends. Germline loops: CDR1 KGHSH, CDR2 LQKENI.

This clonotype originated in a woman under 40 with COVID-19, enrolled during active disease. The chain combines TRBV18 with TRBJ2-2; no firm D call. The sample consisted of peripheral blood. The CDR3 sequence is CASSPRGNTGELFF. As DNA, the CDR3 is TGTGCCAGCTCACCACGCGGGAACACCGGGGAGCTGTTTTTT.